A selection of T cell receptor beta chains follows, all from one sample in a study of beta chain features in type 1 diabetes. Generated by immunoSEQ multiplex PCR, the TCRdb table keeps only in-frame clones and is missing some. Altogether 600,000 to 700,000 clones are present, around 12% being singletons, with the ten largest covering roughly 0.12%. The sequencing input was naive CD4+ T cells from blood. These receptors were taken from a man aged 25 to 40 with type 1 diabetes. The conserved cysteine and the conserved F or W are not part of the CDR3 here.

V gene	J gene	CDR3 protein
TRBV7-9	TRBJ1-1	ASSLGQGKTEAF
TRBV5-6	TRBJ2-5	ASSQLQGRETQY
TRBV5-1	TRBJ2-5	ASSNTFGLSQETQY
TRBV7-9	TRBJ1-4	ASMHNPGQDNEKLF
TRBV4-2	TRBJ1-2	ASSQDQGEGYGYT
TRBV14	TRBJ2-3	ASSQDLAAITDTQY
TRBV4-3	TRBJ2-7	ASSQAASGRIGEQY
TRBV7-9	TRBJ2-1	ASSPREHNEQF
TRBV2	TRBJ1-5	ASSEGTASNQPQH
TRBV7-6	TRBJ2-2	ASSARQGMNTGELF
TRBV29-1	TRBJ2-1	SVEAGGEMAYNEQF
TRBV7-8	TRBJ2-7	ASSLAVQGISYEQY
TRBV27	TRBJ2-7	ASSLSAGQSLFHEQY
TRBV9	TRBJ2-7	ASSRSSGGALYEQY
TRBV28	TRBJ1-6	ASSPGTGDSPLH
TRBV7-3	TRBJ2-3	ASSEDNPVRGTQY
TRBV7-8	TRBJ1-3	ASSLGQPPSGNTIY
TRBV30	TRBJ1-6	AWSSWTGASVVNSPLH
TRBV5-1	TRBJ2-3	ASSLGEFTDTQY
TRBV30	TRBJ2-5	AWSSQGETQY
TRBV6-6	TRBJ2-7	ASIAGAVYEQY
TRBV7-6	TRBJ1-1	ASSLSGGMNTEAF
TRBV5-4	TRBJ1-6	ATRTGVILADSPLH
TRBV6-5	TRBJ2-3	ASSQSASDTQY
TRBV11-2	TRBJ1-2	ASSLDRQGARYGYT
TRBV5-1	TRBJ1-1	ASSRSGAGNTEAF
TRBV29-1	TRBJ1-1	SVAGRLNTEAF
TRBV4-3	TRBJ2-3	ASRRTSTDTQY
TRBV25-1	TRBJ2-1	ASSASDGSKYNEQF
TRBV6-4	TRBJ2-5	ASSVNEAETQY
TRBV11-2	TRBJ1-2	ASSLDRGGVYGYT
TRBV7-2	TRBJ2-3	ASSSGQGDTQY
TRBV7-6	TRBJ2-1	ASSNVGQSSYNEQF
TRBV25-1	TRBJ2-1	ASQNYNEQF
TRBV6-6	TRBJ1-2	AGQRVNYGYT
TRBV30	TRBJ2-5	AWSVRAGPRGETQY